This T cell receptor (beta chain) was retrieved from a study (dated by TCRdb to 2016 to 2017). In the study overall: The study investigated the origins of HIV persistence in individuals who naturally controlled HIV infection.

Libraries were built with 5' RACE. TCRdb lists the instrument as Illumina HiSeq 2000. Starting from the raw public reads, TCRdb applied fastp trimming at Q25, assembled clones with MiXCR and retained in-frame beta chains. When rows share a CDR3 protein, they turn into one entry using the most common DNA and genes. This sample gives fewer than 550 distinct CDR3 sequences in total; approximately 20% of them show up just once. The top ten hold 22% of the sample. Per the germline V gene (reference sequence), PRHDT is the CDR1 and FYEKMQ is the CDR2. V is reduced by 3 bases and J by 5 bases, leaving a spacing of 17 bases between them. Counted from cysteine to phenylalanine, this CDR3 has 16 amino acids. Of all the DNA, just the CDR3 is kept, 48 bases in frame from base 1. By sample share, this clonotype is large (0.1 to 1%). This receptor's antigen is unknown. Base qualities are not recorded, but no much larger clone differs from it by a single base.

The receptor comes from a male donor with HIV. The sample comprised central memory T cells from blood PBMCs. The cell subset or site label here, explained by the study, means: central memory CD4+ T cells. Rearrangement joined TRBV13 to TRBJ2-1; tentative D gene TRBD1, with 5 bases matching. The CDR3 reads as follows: CASSFRRLDRNNEQFF. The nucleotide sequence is TGTGCCAGCAGCTTTAGGCGACTTGACAGAAACAATGAGCAGTTCTTC.